The text below deals with one T cell receptor (beta chain). The target antigen is unknown. This record belongs to a study of cytomegalovirus exposure and HLA in healthy donors. This PCR relied on a set of 60 Vbeta primers and 13 Jbeta primers. Here immunoSEQ multiplex PCR was the method, and the copy in TCRdb shows in-frame clones only, minus some. This sample carries around 250,000 clones, nearly 95% of them seen once, and the ten largest clones take about 1.7%. Study findings and constraints: About 87% or about 30% of the time was how often most TCR beta V segments were productive, according to an earlier analysis. For cytomegalovirus status, the classifier reportedly gave diagnoses with high specificity and sensitivity. Reports indicate that TCR beta sequences accurately predicted the HLA-A and HLA-B alleles of most subjects.

The ends lost 6 bases at V and 9 bases at J; junction bases unmatched: 8. The CDR3 has 13 residues. Germline V gives CDR1 MDHEN, CDR2 SYDVKM. The receptor comes from a girl aged 2 to 9 in good health and CMV-seronegative. The sequenced material came from PBMCs. This chain links TRBV28 with TRBJ2-1, with TRBD2 matching over 7 bases. CDR3 sequence (DNA): TGTGCCAGCAGGACCGGGACTATTCTTGAGCAGTTCTTC. This sequence encodes CASRTGTILEQFF.